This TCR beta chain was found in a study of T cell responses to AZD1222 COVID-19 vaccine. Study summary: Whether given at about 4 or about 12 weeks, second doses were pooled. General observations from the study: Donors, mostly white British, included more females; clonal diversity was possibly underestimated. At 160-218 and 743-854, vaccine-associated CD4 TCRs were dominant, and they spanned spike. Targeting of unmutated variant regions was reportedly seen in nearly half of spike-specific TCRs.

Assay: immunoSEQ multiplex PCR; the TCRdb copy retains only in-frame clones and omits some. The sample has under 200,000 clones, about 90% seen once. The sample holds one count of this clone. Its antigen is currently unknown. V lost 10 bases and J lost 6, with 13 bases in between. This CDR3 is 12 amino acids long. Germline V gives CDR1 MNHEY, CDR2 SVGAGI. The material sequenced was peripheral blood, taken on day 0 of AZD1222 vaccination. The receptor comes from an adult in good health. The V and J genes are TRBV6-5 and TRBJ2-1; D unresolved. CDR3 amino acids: CATRSVGNEQFF. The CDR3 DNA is TGTGCCACCCGCTCGGTGGGCAATGAGCAGTTCTTC.